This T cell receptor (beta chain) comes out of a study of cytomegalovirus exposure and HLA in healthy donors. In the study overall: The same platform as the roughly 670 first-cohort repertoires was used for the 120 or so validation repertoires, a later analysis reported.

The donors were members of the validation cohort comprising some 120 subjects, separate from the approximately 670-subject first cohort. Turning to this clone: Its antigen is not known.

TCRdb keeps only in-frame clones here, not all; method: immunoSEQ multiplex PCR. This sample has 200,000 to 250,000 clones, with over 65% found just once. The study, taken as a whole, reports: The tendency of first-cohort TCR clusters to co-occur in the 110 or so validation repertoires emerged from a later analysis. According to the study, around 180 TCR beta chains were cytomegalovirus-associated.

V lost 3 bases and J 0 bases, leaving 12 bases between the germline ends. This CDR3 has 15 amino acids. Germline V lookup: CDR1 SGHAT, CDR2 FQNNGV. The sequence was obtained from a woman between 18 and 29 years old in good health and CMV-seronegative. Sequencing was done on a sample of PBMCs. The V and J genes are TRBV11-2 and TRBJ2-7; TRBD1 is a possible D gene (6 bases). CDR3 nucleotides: TGTGCCAGCAGCTTGGAGGACAGCGCCTCCTACGAGCAGTACTTC. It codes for CASSLEDSASYEQYF.